This T cell receptor beta chain is drawn from a study of Ad26.COV2.S vaccination and SARS-CoV-2 variants. Study overall: Participant was drawn from the COV1001 Ad26.COV2.S trial arm.

Overall study findings and caveats: Greater spike-specific TCR breadth was seen in vaccine recipients than in placebo recipients.

A note on this clone: The antigen remains undetermined.

Sequencing was performed with immunoSEQ multiplex PCR; in TCRdb, only in-frame clones are kept and a portion is missing. The sample records more than 300,000 clones, around 88% being singletons. Treatment specified: over 15 received Ad26.COV2.S at low or high dose, single or two shots; about five received placebo; per-sample allocation not given. Specimen acquisition occurred on day 63 following the initial vaccine or placebo injection. Wuhan-strain SARS-CoV-2 spike was expressed by the Ad26 vector that made up the vaccine. This clonotype originated in a person aged 18-65 years who received the Ad26.COV2.S COVID-19 vaccine or a placebo. Sequencing was performed on peripheral blood, taken in a trial of Ad26.COV2.S vaccine versus placebo.

CDR3 protein: CASSFAGLGEQFF. CDR3 coding DNA: TGTGCCAGCAGCTTCGCGGGGTTGGGAGAGCAGTTCTTC. This rearrangement joins TRBV6-5 to TRBJ2-1, with a tentative D call TRBD2 (6 bases). Looked up from germline, CDR1 is MNHEY and CDR2 is SVGAGI. The CDR3 consists of 13 residues. V was cut by 6 bases and J by 10 bases, with 16 bases left in between.